One and the same sample provided the 2 T cell receptor beta chains below, sequenced in a study of blood T cell repertoires in COVID-19. The assay was immunoSEQ multiplex PCR, and TCRdb's table has in-frame clones only and misses some. The table includes 250,000 to 300,000 clones, around 88% detected once. Material for sequencing was peripheral blood. Every receptor here comes from a woman in her 70s with COVID-19, enrolled during active disease.

Here the CDR3 DNA reads TGCGCCAGCAGCCAGGACACTTTTCCCTACGAGCAGTACTTC. Protein: CASSQDTFPYEQYF. The V and J genes are TRBV5-1 and TRBJ2-7, with D possibly being TRBD1 (5 bases). Trimming removed 4 bases at V and 2 bases at J, with 13 bases between. CDR3 length equals 14 residues. In germline, CDR1 is SGHRS, CDR2 YFSETQ.

V usage is TRBV12-5 and J usage is TRBJ2-7; D may be TRBD2 (6 bases). The germline V gene has CDR1 LGHNT and CDR2 FRNRAP. V lost 1 base, J lost 3 bases, and 10 bases lay in between. This CDR3 has 14 amino acids. In DNA form, the CDR3 reads TGTGCTAGTGGTTTGGGGCAGGGAGGCTACGAGCAGTACTTC. This sequence encodes CASGLGQGGYEQYF.